This section outlines one T cell receptor (beta chain) sequence together with its context. This entry comes from a study of T cell changes during pregnancy in multiple sclerosis. Generated by immunoSEQ multiplex PCR, the TCRdb table keeps only in-frame clones and is missing some. This table has approximately 46,000 clones, about 91% appearing once. The germline V gene has CDR1 MGHRA and CDR2 YSYEKL. Trimming removed 2 bases from V and 7 bases from J; junction bases left unmatched: 5. The length of the CDR3 is 16 residues. Here the sequenced sample was CD8+ T cells from peripheral blood mononuclear cells, taken in the second trimester of pregnancy. The chain uses TRBV4-1 and TRBJ2-1, with 13 bases fitting TRBD2. The TCR originated in a female donor with multiple sclerosis, enrolled in a pregnancy study. The CDR3 DNA reads as TGCGCCAGCAGCCAAACTAGCGGGGGGGCGGGGAATGAGCAGTTCTTC. This gives the protein CASSQTSGGAGNEQFF.